This is a list of T cell receptor beta chains from one sample in a study of cytomegalovirus exposure and HLA in healthy donors. The repertoire was sequenced with immunoSEQ multiplex PCR; TCRdb's copy has only in-frame clones and lacks some. Among roughly 180,000 clones, approximately 80% were seen once, and the ten largest hold approximately 2.6%. The sequencing sample was made of PBMCs. These receptors were obtained from a female donor in good health and CMV-seronegative. Both conserved end residues are part of each CDR3. D genes are given only for firm matches. Size is omitted from some rows. Given values are once, few, many or a class for expanded clones.

-,TRBJ1-2,-,TRBV4-1,CASSDNTGSYGYTF,TGCGCCAGCAGCGACAATACAGGGTCCTATGGCTACACCTTC
-,TRBJ1-2,-,TRBV9,CASSVATRTDPGLYTF,TGTGCCAGCAGCGTAGCTACCCGGACAGATCCAGGACTTTACACCTTC
-,TRBJ2-3,TRBD2,TRBV25-1,CASSEASGEKDTQYF,TGTGCCAGCAGTGAAGCTAGCGGGGAGAAAGATACGCAGTATTTT
-,TRBJ1-2,-,TRBV2,CASSEAGGAGVYGYTF,TGTGCCAGCAGTGAAGCGGGGGGAGCCGGGGTCTATGGCTACACCTTC
-,TRBJ2-7,TRBD1,TRBV10-3,CAIRPTDRVSYEQYF,TGTGCCATCAGACCCACTGACAGGGTGTCGTACGAGCAGTACTTC
-,TRBJ1-1,-,TRBV6-1,CASSESAGLNTEAFF,TGTGCCAGCAGTGAATCGGCGGGTCTGAACACTGAAGCTTTCTTT
-,TRBJ2-7,TRBD2,TRBV18,CASSLAGGTSYEQYF,TGTGCCAGCTCACTAGCGGGAGGGACCTCCTACGAGCAGTACTTC
few,TRBJ2-3,-,TRBV27,CASSQYGGSTDTQYF,TGTGCCAGCAGTCAATACGGGGGTAGCACAGATACGCAGTATTTT
once,TRBJ2-7,-,TRBV9,CASSVGVGRTYEQYF,TGTGCCAGCAGCGTAGGCGTGGGGCGTACCTACGAGCAGTACTTC
-,TRBJ2-5,TRBD1,TRBV30,CAWGGTGRIQETQYF,TGTGCCTGGGGGGGGACAGGGAGAATACAAGAGACCCAGTACTTC
once,TRBJ2-1,TRBD1,TRBV6-5,CASSLTGGFYNEQFF,TGTGCCAGCAGTTTAACAGGGGGCTTCTACAATGAGCAGTTCTTC
-,TRBJ1-1,-,TRBV7-9,CSSSLERTGNTEAFF,TGTTCCAGCAGCTTAGAAAGGACTGGGAACACTGAAGCTTTCTTT